This is a list of T cell receptor beta chains from one sample in a study of blood T cell repertoires in COVID-19. Measured with immunoSEQ multiplex PCR; TCRdb has only the in-frame clones, and not every one. This sample has under 300,000 clones; approximately 89% occur once, and the top ten carry about 4.5%. Sequencing was carried out using peripheral blood. Every receptor here comes from a woman aged 35 to 49 who had recovered from COVID-19. The CDR3 runs from the conserved cysteine through the conserved F or W. D genes are given only for firm matches. Size is omitted from some rows. Given values are once, few, many or a class for expanded clones.

V gene: TRBV27
D gene: TRBD2
clone size: once
J gene: TRBJ2-1
CDR3 protein: CASSILAGVPIYEQFF
CDR3 DNA: TGTGCCAGCAGCATACTAGCGGGAGTGCCCATCTATGAGCAGTTCTTC

V gene: TRBV14
D gene: TRBD2
clone size: NA
J gene: TRBJ2-5
CDR3 protein: CASSQSGRVETQYF
CDR3 DNA: TGTGCCAGCAGCCAGAGCGGGAGGGTCGAGACCCAGTACTTC

V gene: TRBV7-2
D gene: NA
clone size: NA
J gene: TRBJ1-2
CDR3 protein: CASSNTGIKNYTF
CDR3 DNA: TGTGCCAGCAGCAATACAGGGATCAAAAACTACACCTTC

V gene: TRBV7-8
D gene: NA
clone size: NA
J gene: TRBJ1-5
CDR3 protein: CASSIYRDQTQPQHF
CDR3 DNA: TGTGCCAGCAGCATTTACAGGGACCAAACTCAGCCCCAGCATTTT

V gene: TRBV7-9
D gene: NA
clone size: NA
J gene: TRBJ2-1
CDR3 protein: CASSFLGLGSYNEQFF
CDR3 DNA: TGTGCCAGCAGCTTCCTGGGACTTGGCTCCTACAATGAGCAGTTCTTC

V gene: TRBV5-6
D gene: TRBD1
clone size: NA
J gene: TRBJ2-7
CDR3 protein: CASSWDRYYEQYF
CDR3 DNA: TGTGCCAGCAGTTGGGACAGGTACTACGAGCAGTACTTC

V gene: TRBV19
D gene: NA
clone size: NA
J gene: TRBJ2-5
CDR3 protein: CASSATRETQYF
CDR3 DNA: TGTGCCAGTAGTGCTACGCGGGAGACCCAGTACTTC

V gene: TRBV6-2/TRBV6-3
D gene: NA
clone size: NA
J gene: TRBJ1-2
CDR3 protein: CASSYPTENGYTF
CDR3 DNA: TGTGCCAGCAGTTACCCGACAGAGAATGGCTACACCTTC

V gene: TRBV7-9
D gene: NA
clone size: NA
J gene: TRBJ2-7
CDR3 protein: CASSPGTGVEQYF
CDR3 DNA: TGTGCCAGCAGCCCCGGCACGGGGGTCGAGCAGTACTTC

V gene: TRBV5-1
D gene: NA
clone size: NA
J gene: TRBJ1-5
CDR3 protein: CASSLEEGQPQHF
CDR3 DNA: TGCGCCAGCAGCTTGGAGGAGGGTCAGCCCCAGCATTTT

V gene: TRBV4-2
D gene: TRBD2
clone size: NA
J gene: TRBJ2-4
CDR3 protein: CASSQEGTSGDIQYF
CDR3 DNA: TGTGCCAGCAGCCAAGAAGGGACTAGCGGTGACATTCAGTACTTC

V gene: TRBV7-6
D gene: NA
clone size: NA
J gene: TRBJ2-5
CDR3 protein: CASSPGLVTTVAQYF
CDR3 DNA: TGTGCCAGCAGCCCAGGACTGGTCACCACGGTGGCCCAGTACTTC

V gene: TRBV7-9
D gene: TRBD2
clone size: NA
J gene: TRBJ2-1
CDR3 protein: CASSPPLGREGRIGQFF
CDR3 DNA: TGTGCCAGCAGCCCACCCCTGGGGCGGGAGGGCAGAATAGGGCAGTTCTTC

V gene: TRBV5-1
D gene: NA
clone size: NA
J gene: TRBJ1-4
CDR3 protein: CASSPLTTNEKLFF
CDR3 DNA: TGCGCCAGCAGCCCCCTTACAACTAATGAAAAACTGTTTTTT

V gene: TRBV16
D gene: NA
clone size: NA
J gene: TRBJ1-2
CDR3 protein: CASSETTRGYTF
CDR3 DNA: TGTGCCAGCAGCGAAACTACTAGGGGCTACACCTTC

V gene: TRBV19
D gene: NA
clone size: few
J gene: TRBJ2-3
CDR3 protein: CASSPGLMDTQYF
CDR3 DNA: TGTGCCAGTAGCCCAGGGTTGATGGATACGCAGTATTTT

V gene: TRBV7-8
D gene: TRBD1
clone size: NA
J gene: TRBJ1-4
CDR3 protein: CASSLGTGGGEKLFF
CDR3 DNA: TGTGCCAGCAGCTTAGGGACAGGGGGCGGTGAAAAACTGTTTTTT

V gene: TRBV11-3
D gene: TRBD2
clone size: NA
J gene: TRBJ2-5
CDR3 protein: CASSQMASGRGETQYF
CDR3 DNA: TGTGCCAGCAGCCAAATGGCTAGCGGGAGGGGGGAGACCCAGTACTTC

V gene: TRBV25-1
D gene: NA
clone size: few
J gene: TRBJ2-5
CDR3 protein: CASSRRGTETQYF
CDR3 DNA: TGTGCCAGCAGTCGAAGGGGAACGGAGACCCAGTACTTC

V gene: TRBV28
D gene: TRBD2
clone size: NA
J gene: TRBJ2-7
CDR3 protein: CASSPGGQSYEQYF
CDR3 DNA: TGTGCCAGCAGCCCGGGGGGGCAGTCCTACGAGCAGTACTTC

V gene: TRBV20-1
D gene: NA
clone size: medium-sized
J gene: TRBJ2-1
CDR3 protein: CSARPGNEQFF
CDR3 DNA: TGCAGTGCTAGACCGGGCAATGAGCAGTTCTTC

V gene: TRBV5-1
D gene: TRBD2
clone size: NA
J gene: TRBJ2-5
CDR3 protein: CASRRALAGTQETQYF
CDR3 DNA: TGCGCCAGCAGGAGGGCCTTAGCGGGGACCCAAGAGACCCAGTACTTC

V gene: TRBV7-9
D gene: NA
clone size: few
J gene: TRBJ2-2
CDR3 protein: CASSLSPAGTGELFF
CDR3 DNA: TGTGCCAGCAGCTTATCCCCCGCCGGGACCGGGGAGCTGTTTTTT

V gene: TRBV12-5
D gene: NA
clone size: few
J gene: TRBJ1-1
CDR3 protein: CASGLIETSAFF
CDR3 DNA: TGTGCTAGTGGTCTAATAGAGACTTCAGCTTTCTTT

V gene: TRBV29-1
D gene: NA
clone size: NA
J gene: TRBJ1-4
CDR3 protein: CSAQSQEARELFF
CDR3 DNA: TGCAGCGCTCAAAGTCAGGAGGCCCGGGAACTGTTTTTT

V gene: TRBV7-2
D gene: NA
clone size: NA
J gene: TRBJ2-5
CDR3 protein: CASSLVEETQYF
CDR3 DNA: TGTGCCAGCAGCTTAGTCGAAGAGACCCAGTACTTC

V gene: TRBV28
D gene: TRBD2
clone size: few
J gene: TRBJ2-1
CDR3 protein: CASIAGTYNEQFF
CDR3 DNA: TGTGCCAGCATAGCGGGAACCTACAATGAGCAGTTCTTC

V gene: TRBV5-1
D gene: NA
clone size: NA
J gene: TRBJ2-5
CDR3 protein: CASFGETQYF
CDR3 DNA: TGCGCCAGCTTCGGGGAGACCCAGTACTTC

V gene: TRBV24-1
D gene: TRBD1
clone size: NA
J gene: TRBJ1-2
CDR3 protein: CATSEWTGVNYGYTF
CDR3 DNA: TGTGCCACCAGTGAGTGGACAGGGGTGAACTATGGCTACACCTTC

V gene: TRBV10-1
D gene: TRBD2
clone size: NA
J gene: TRBJ2-4
CDR3 protein: CASSERLAGGGNIQYF
CDR3 DNA: TGCGCCAGCAGTGAGAGGCTAGCGGGGGGGGGAAACATTCAGTACTTC

V gene: TRBV24-1
D gene: NA
clone size: once
J gene: TRBJ2-3
CDR3 protein: CATSESLASTDTQYF
CDR3 DNA: TGTGCCACCAGTGAGTCTCTAGCCTCCACAGATACGCAGTATTTT

V gene: TRBV5-4
D gene: NA
clone size: NA
J gene: TRBJ2-7
CDR3 protein: CASSLGGSSYEQYF
CDR3 DNA: TGTGCCAGCAGCTTAGGGGGAAGCTCCTACGAGCAGTACTTC

V gene: TRBV3-1/TRBV3-2
D gene: NA
clone size: NA
J gene: TRBJ1-3
CDR3 protein: CASSQVSGISGNTIYF
CDR3 DNA: TGTGCCAGCAGCCAAGTTTCAGGGATTTCTGGAAACACCATATATTTT

V gene: TRBV6-5
D gene: TRBD2
clone size: NA
J gene: TRBJ2-3
CDR3 protein: CASRLAGRSTDTQYF
CDR3 DNA: TGTGCCAGCAGGCTAGCGGGACGTAGCACAGATACGCAGTATTTT

V gene: TRBV15
D gene: NA
clone size: NA
J gene: TRBJ2-1
CDR3 protein: CATSRGLVGAEQFF
CDR3 DNA: TGTGCCACCAGCAGAGGGTTAGTGGGGGCTGAGCAGTTCTTC

V gene: TRBV2
D gene: NA
clone size: NA
J gene: TRBJ2-7
CDR3 protein: CATQMASGTYEQYF
CDR3 DNA: TGTGCCACCCAAATGGCCAGCGGCACCTACGAGCAGTACTTC

V gene: TRBV18
D gene: NA
clone size: NA
J gene: TRBJ1-4
CDR3 protein: CASSPSEFMREKLFF
CDR3 DNA: TGTGCCAGCTCACCATCGGAGTTTATGCGCGAAAAACTGTTTTTT

V gene: TRBV18
D gene: TRBD1
clone size: NA
J gene: TRBJ1-6
CDR3 protein: CASSARDSSSYNSPLHF
CDR3 DNA: TGTGCCAGCTCAGCCCGGGACAGCAGCTCCTATAATTCACCCCTCCACTTT

V gene: TRBV6-2/TRBV6-3
D gene: NA
clone size: NA
J gene: TRBJ1-2
CDR3 protein: CASSYAGVSGGYTF
CDR3 DNA: TGTGCCAGCAGTTATGCGGGGGTTAGTGGTGGCTACACCTTC

V gene: TRBV29-1
D gene: TRBD1
clone size: once
J gene: TRBJ1-1
CDR3 protein: CSATGPFEAFF
CDR3 DNA: TGCAGCGCGACAGGGCCTTTTGAAGCTTTCTTT

V gene: TRBV6-2/TRBV6-3
D gene: NA
clone size: NA
J gene: TRBJ2-7
CDR3 protein: CASSRSGGSYEQYF
CDR3 DNA: TGTGCCAGCAGTCGGAGTGGTGGGTCCTACGAGCAGTACTTC

V gene: TRBV11-2
D gene: NA
clone size: NA
J gene: TRBJ2-1
CDR3 protein: CASSWDGGSSYNEQFF
CDR3 DNA: TGTGCCAGCAGCTGGGACGGGGGAAGCTCCTACAATGAGCAGTTCTTC

V gene: TRBV3-1/TRBV3-2
D gene: NA
clone size: once
J gene: TRBJ1-5
CDR3 protein: CASSPGAGSNQPQHF
CDR3 DNA: TGTGCCAGCAGCCCAGGGGCAGGGAGCAATCAGCCCCAGCATTTT

V gene: TRBV5-4
D gene: NA
clone size: NA
J gene: TRBJ2-4
CDR3 protein: CASSFADIQYF
CDR3 DNA: TGTGCCAGCAGCTTCGCGGACATTCAGTACTTC

V gene: TRBV29-1
D gene: NA
clone size: NA
J gene: TRBJ2-3
CDR3 protein: CSGRGPSADTQYF
CDR3 DNA: TGCAGCGGGCGGGGCCCATCAGCCGATACGCAGTATTTT

V gene: TRBV19
D gene: NA
clone size: NA
J gene: TRBJ2-3
CDR3 protein: CASGWASTDTQYF
CDR3 DNA: TGTGCCAGTGGGTGGGCCTCGACAGATACGCAGTATTTT

V gene: TRBV9
D gene: NA
clone size: NA
J gene: TRBJ2-5
CDR3 protein: CASSVASAQEWETQYF
CDR3 DNA: TGTGCCAGCAGCGTTGCGTCGGCGCAGGAATGGGAGACCCAGTACTTC

V gene: TRBV30
D gene: NA
clone size: NA
J gene: TRBJ1-2
CDR3 protein: CAWRETMAAYGYTF
CDR3 DNA: TGTGCCTGGAGGGAGACCATGGCGGCTTATGGCTACACCTTC

V gene: TRBV18
D gene: TRBD2
clone size: NA
J gene: TRBJ2-4
CDR3 protein: CASSPTREGNIQYF
CDR3 DNA: TGTGCCAGCTCACCAACCCGGGAGGGTAACATTCAGTACTTC

V gene: TRBV12-3/TRBV12-4
D gene: NA
clone size: NA
J gene: TRBJ1-2
CDR3 protein: CASSAGVGYTF
CDR3 DNA: TGTGCCAGCAGTGCGGGGGTTGGGTACACCTTC

V gene: TRBV11-3
D gene: NA
clone size: NA
J gene: TRBJ2-1
CDR3 protein: CASSLTDNEQFF
CDR3 DNA: TGTGCCAGCAGCCTGACAGACAATGAGCAGTTCTTC

V gene: TRBV20-1
D gene: TRBD1
clone size: NA
J gene: TRBJ2-5
CDR3 protein: CSVQGAQSQYF
CDR3 DNA: TGCAGTGTTCAGGGGGCCCAGTCCCAGTACTTC

V gene: TRBV2
D gene: TRBD2
clone size: NA
J gene: TRBJ2-1
CDR3 protein: CASRSVAGLYNEQFF
CDR3 DNA: TGTGCCAGCAGATCTGTAGCGGGACTATACAATGAGCAGTTCTTC

V gene: TRBV7-9
D gene: TRBD1
clone size: NA
J gene: TRBJ2-2
CDR3 protein: CASSSGTGYGTGELFF
CDR3 DNA: TGTGCCAGCAGTTCCGGGACAGGGTATGGCACCGGGGAGCTGTTTTTT

V gene: TRBV9
D gene: NA
clone size: NA
J gene: TRBJ2-3
CDR3 protein: CASSVGQVTDTQYF
CDR3 DNA: TGTGCCAGCAGCGTAGGGCAGGTCACAGATACGCAGTATTTT

V gene: TRBV5-6
D gene: TRBD2
clone size: NA
J gene: TRBJ2-1
CDR3 protein: CASSYSGGGSYNEQFF
CDR3 DNA: TGTGCCAGCAGCTACTCGGGGGGAGGTAGTTACAATGAGCAGTTCTTC

V gene: TRBV19
D gene: NA
clone size: NA
J gene: TRBJ2-5
CDR3 protein: CASGRLGGADVETQYF
CDR3 DNA: TGTGCCAGTGGTAGGCTTGGGGGCGCCGACGTCGAGACCCAGTACTTC

V gene: TRBV7-9
D gene: NA
clone size: NA
J gene: TRBJ1-2
CDR3 protein: CASSRAGDPYGYTF
CDR3 DNA: TGTGCCAGCAGCCGAGCAGGGGATCCCTATGGCTACACCTTC

V gene: TRBV2
D gene: NA
clone size: NA
J gene: TRBJ2-1
CDR3 protein: CASSELGNSGNEQFF
CDR3 DNA: TGTGCCAGCAGTGAACTTGGGAACTCGGGAAATGAGCAGTTCTTC